One and the same sample provided the 21 T cell receptor beta chains below, sequenced in a study of blood T cell repertoires in COVID-19. Produced via immunoSEQ multiplex PCR; TCRdb's table is partial and in-frame only. The repertoire holds approximately 93,000 clones, with almost 90% as singletons. Sequences were obtained from peripheral blood. These receptor sequences come from a man aged 50 or older with COVID-19, enrolled during active disease.

The chain carries TRBV6-1 and TRBJ2-1, with 9 bases lining up with TRBD2. The CDR3 runs 16 residues. CDR1 is MNHNS and CDR2 is SASEGT in the germline V gene. Trimming cost V 2 bases and J 2 bases; bases outside gene matches: 4. As DNA, the CDR3 is TGTGCCAGCAGTGAATGGGGCGGGGGGGCCTACAATGAGCAGTTCTTC. Translated, it gives CASSEWGGGAYNEQFF.

The V gene is TRBV4-3, the J gene TRBJ2-2; D possibly corresponds to TRBD1 (5 bases). CDR3 length: 16 amino acids. Germline assignment: CDR1 LGHNA and CDR2 YSLEER. Trimming took off 1 base at V and 0 bases at J, with 9 bases between the two ends. CDR3 sequence: CASSQVQGSNTGELFF. CDR3 bases: TGCGCCAGCAGCCAAGTTCAGGGATCGAACACCGGGGAGCTGTTTTTT.

The rearrangement links TRBV19 to TRBJ1-6, with TRBD1 matching 9 bases. The trim removed 3 bases at V and 4 bases at J, leaving 4 bases unmatched. The CDR3 runs 16 residues. CDR1 is LNHDA, CDR2 SQIVND, per germline (reference sequence). CDR3 sequence: CASSIQGTGYNSPLHF. The CDR3 region has the DNA TGTGCCAGTAGTATCCAAGGGACAGGGTATAATTCACCCCTCCACTTT.

V gene TRBV6-5 combines with J gene TRBJ2-1, with 13 bases identical to TRBD2. Germline CDR1 and CDR2: MNHEY and SVGAGI. With 2 bases clipped from V and 7 bases from J, the junction kept 5 bases outside the gene matches. The CDR3 runs to 16 residues. Written as DNA, the CDR3 is TGTGCCAGCAGTTACGCACTAGCGGGGGGGCGGAATGAGCAGTTCTTC. Translated, it gives CASSYALAGGRNEQFF.

The chain joins TRBV4-1 to TRBJ1-2; no firm D call. The V gene's germline CDR1 is MGHRA and CDR2 YSYEKL. There are 15 residues in the CDR3. V lost 4 bases to trimming and J lost 4 bases, with 16 bases between them. CDR3 region: CASSPGEQEIYGYTF. The CDR3 DNA follows: TGCGCCAGCAGCCCTGGGGAGCAGGAAATCTATGGCTACACCTTC.

J is TRBJ2-7 and V is TRBV7-8; the D is unclear. Germline CDR1 and CDR2: SGHVS and FQNEAQ. V was clipped by 4 bases and J by 3 bases, with 10 bases between them. The CDR3 runs 13 residues. The CDR3, as DNA: TGTGCCAGCAGCTACGGTCGTAGCTACGAGCAGTACTTC. It yields the protein CASSYGRSYEQYF.

The CDR3 sequence is CASSVGVLISGNTIYF. As DNA, the CDR3 is TGTGCCAGTAGTGTCGGGGTCCTGATCTCTGGAAACACCATATATTTT. The V call is TRBV19, the J call TRBJ1-3; D not resolved. Germline loops: CDR1 LNHDA, CDR2 SQIVND (reference sequence). This CDR3 spans 16 amino acids. The V end was cut by 5 bases, the J end by 0 bases, with 14 bases between.

This chain uses TRBV10-1 with TRBJ2-3; D not certain. Trimming cost V 2 bases and J 1 base, with 10 bases left between them. CDR3 length: 15 residues. Germline V lookup: CDR1 WNHNN, CDR2 SYGVQD (reference sequence). DNA of the CDR3: TGCGCCAGCAGTGAGCCCAGCGCGGGCACAGATACGCAGTATTTT. It codes for CASSEPSAGTDTQYF.

The CDR3 protein is CSVENRDYGYTF. The CDR3 nucleotides are TGCAGCGTTGAAAACAGGGACTATGGCTACACCTTC. This chain links TRBV29-1 with TRBJ1-2; the D gene is possibly TRBD1 (6 bases). Looked up from germline, CDR1 is SQVTM and CDR2 is ANQGSEA. Trimming stripped 2 bases from V and 3 bases from J, with 7 bases between. This CDR3 contains 12 residues.

This clone showed up just once. This chain links TRBV10-3 with TRBJ2-4; TRBD2 matches at 10 bases. This CDR3 is built from 17 residues. The germline V gene has CDR1 ENHRY and CDR2 SYGVKD. J gave up 4 bases and V 6 bases, and 12 bases lay outside the gene matches. CDR3 loop: CAISVYESGGAKNIQYF. In DNA form, the CDR3 reads TGTGCCATCAGCGTTTATGAGAGCGGGGGGGCTAAAAACATTCAGTACTTC.

The chain uses TRBV18 and TRBJ2-7; a possible D gene is TRBD1 (6 bases). The V gene's germline CDR1 is KGHSH and CDR2 LQKENI. The CDR3 extends over 15 amino acids. V lost 3 bases, J lost 3 bases, and 15 bases lay in between. The CDR3 reads CASSPRQESSYEQYF. The CDR3 region has the DNA TGTGCCAGCTCACCGAGACAGGAGTCAAGCTACGAGCAGTACTTC.

The CDR3, as DNA: TGCGCCAGCAGCCAGGAGAAAGGGAGCGGCTACACCTTC. Protein: CASSQEKGSGYTF. The rearrangement uses TRBV4-1 and TRBJ1-2; no clear D. This CDR3 region has 13 residues. In germline, CDR1 is MGHRA, CDR2 YSYEKL. The germline V and J ends were trimmed by 3 bases and 8 bases, with 13 bases remaining between them.

V usage is TRBV21-1 and J usage is TRBJ2-7; the D call of TRBD2 is as the table states it, not checked on the DNA. TRBV21-1 is classified as a pseudogene. The CDR3 loop spans 14 amino acids. CDR3 in amino acids: CASSKVRPDYEQYF. CDR3 nucleotide sequence: TGTGCCAGCAGCAAAGTGAGGCCAGACTACGAGCAGTACTTC.

The V and J genes are TRBV9 and TRBJ2-5; D might be TRBD1 (7 bases). Germline-derived CDR1 and CDR2 are SGDLS and YYNGEE. The V end lost 3 bases, the J end lost 5 bases, and 14 bases lay between the germline ends. The CDR3 spans 14 residues. This CDR3 reads CASSGGGAGETQYF. Written as DNA, the CDR3 is TGTGCCAGCAGCGGAGGGGGCGCGGGGGAGACCCAGTACTTC.

The V gene is TRBV29-1, the J gene TRBJ1-6; TRBD1 matches 8 bases. The V gene end was trimmed by 7 bases and the J gene end by 5 bases; junction bases not matched to a gene: 7. The CDR3 sequence is 14 residues long. Germline CDR1 and CDR2: SQVTM and ANQGSEA. CDR3 coding DNA: TGCAGCGCCAAGCCACAGGGGGATAATTCACCCCTCCACTTT. Its protein is CSAKPQGDNSPLHF.

This clone showed up just once. The gene calls are TRBV6-5 and TRBJ1-6; maybe TRBD1 (6 bases). V lost 2 bases and J lost 6, with 11 bases in between. Germline values: CDR1 MNHEY, CDR2 SVGAGI. The CDR3 length is 15 residues. The CDR3 nucleotides are TGTGCCAGCAGTTACATCGGACAGAGTAATTCACCCCTCCACTTT. Amino acid sequence: CASSYIGQSNSPLHF.

The chain couples TRBV4-2 to TRBJ2-7; tentatively, D is TRBD1 (6 bases). The CDR3 consists of 16 residues. Trimming removed 0 bases at V and 7 bases at J, with 19 bases between. Per the germline V gene, CDR1 is LGHNA and CDR2 is YNFKEQ. The CDR3 protein is CASSQEAGTNLREQYF. The CDR3 DNA is TGTGCCAGCAGCCAAGAGGCCGGGACAAACCTTCGAGAGCAGTACTTC.

The gene calls are TRBV3-1 (or the pseudogene TRBV3-2) and TRBJ2-2, with D perhaps TRBD1 (5 bases). The germline V gene has CDR1 LGHDT and CDR2 YNNKEL (reference sequence). V lost 1 base, J lost 2 bases, and 8 bases lay in between. The CDR3 has 15 residues. CDR3 nucleotide sequence: TGTGCCAGCAGCCAAGGGACACCAAACACCGGGGAGCTGTTTTTT. Translating gives CASSQGTPNTGELFF.

The gene calls are TRBV7-8 and TRBJ1-2; 8 nucleotides line up with TRBD1. V shed 5 bases and J 4 bases; nucleotides not matched to a gene: 9. This CDR3 region has 15 residues. The V gene's germline CDR1 is SGHVS and CDR2 FQNEAQ. CDR3 DNA sequence: TGTGCCAGCAGCGCAAACAGGGGGATGGCCTATGGCTACACCTTC. Amino acids: CASSANRGMAYGYTF. Variable domain in full (rest from reference TRBV7-8 and TRBJ1-2): GAGVSQSPRYKVAKRGQDVALRCDPISGHVSLFWYQQALGQGPEFLTYFQNEAQLDKSGLPSDRFFAERPEGSVSTLKIQRTQQEDSAVYLCASSANRGMAYGYTFGSGTRLTVV.

The chain carries TRBV7-9 and TRBJ2-7; the match to TRBD1 covers 10 bases. The CDR3 has 15 residues. CDR1 is SEHNR, CDR2 FQNEAQ, per germline (reference sequence). Trimming at V came to 5 bases and at J to 0 bases, leaving 4 bases not matched to a gene. CDR3 DNA sequence: TGTGCCAGCAGCCCGAGGACAGGGGGCTCCTACGAGCAGTACTTC. This sequence encodes CASSPRTGGSYEQYF.

The rearrangement joins TRBV24-1 to TRBJ1-2; 7 nucleotides align to TRBD1. CDR1 is KGHDR and CDR2 is SFDVKD in the germline V gene. V trimming: 5 bases; J trimming: 10 bases; junction bases outside the gene matches: 6. The length of the CDR3 is 12 residues. The CDR3 DNA is TGTGCCACCAGTGGTGCAGGGGGTGTCTACACCTTC. Its protein is CATSGAGGVYTF.